The 13 T cell receptor beta chains below were found in one sample sequenced in a study of beta chain features in type 1 diabetes. Findings and limits, study-wide: Moderately but significantly shorter TCRB CDR3s were found in Type 1 diabetes patients in all four CD4+ subsets.

The entirety of the isolated RNA underwent reverse transcription, so expressed TCRB transcripts were sequenced. Libraries were prepared by immunoSEQ multiplex PCR; TCRdb keeps only in-frame clonotypes and omits some of them. The table lists around 260,000 clones, about a fifth of them singletons, with 0.025% to 0.035% in the top ten. What these receptors recognize is not known. Sequenced sample: naive CD4+ T cells from blood. These receptors originate from a woman aged 40-49 years with type 1 diabetes.

Remarks on this clone: The same CDR3 also results from other DNA sequences found in this sample. V usage is TRBV9 and J usage is TRBJ2-5; the match to TRBD2 covers 7 bases. CDR1 SGDLS and CDR2 YYNGEE come from the germline V gene. This CDR3 has 14 residues. V shed 0 bases, J shed 5 bases, and the junction held 4 bases outside the gene matches. The CDR3 nucleotides read TGTGCCAGCAGCGTAGGACTAGCCGGGGAGACCCAGTACTTC. Translated: CASSVGLAGETQYF.

This clone appeared a few times. The chain has TRBV27 and TRBJ2-3; TRBD2 aligns across 7 bases. The trim removed 4 bases at V and 3 bases at J, leaving 7 bases unmatched. In germline, CDR1 is MNHEY, CDR2 SMNVEV (reference sequence). This CDR3 region has 15 residues. The CDR3 loop is CASSSRGGATDTQYF. CDR3 nucleotides: TGTGCCAGCAGTTCCCGGGGAGGGGCGACAGATACGCAGTATTTT.

This clone was seen more than once but under ten times. The rearrangement links TRBV29-1 to TRBJ2-5; no clear D. This CDR3 is built from 11 residues. Germline V gene sequence: CDR1 SQVTM, CDR2 ANQGSEA. V was shortened by 4 bases and J by 5 bases, with 8 bases between the two germline ends. CDR3 sequence (DNA): TGCAGCGTTGCGAGTTTGGAGACCCAGTACTTC. Its translation is CSVASLETQYF. Variable domain in full (rest from reference TRBV29-1 and TRBJ2-5): SAVISQKPSRDICQRGTSLTIQCQVDSQVTMMFWYRQQPGQSLTLIATANQGSEATYESGFVIDKFPISRPNLTFSTLTVSNMSPEDSSIYLCSVASLETQYFGPGTRLLVL.

The chain uses TRBV27 and TRBJ1-2, with 10 bases fitting TRBD1. Germline V CDR1 and CDR2: MNHEY, SMNVEV (reference sequence). Losses at the gene ends were 4 bases for V and 4 bases for J; bases not matched to a gene: 6. This CDR3 has 15 amino acids. The DNA for the CDR3 is TGTGCCAGCAGTTACCGGGACAGGGGAGGCTATGGCTACACCTTC. Protein product: CASSYRDRGGYGYTF.

The chain recombines TRBV6-1 with TRBJ2-3; TRBD2 matches at 8 bases. Germline V CDR1 and CDR2: MNHNS, SASEGT. The J segment lost 6 bases and the V segment lost 4 bases, leaving 6 bases of the junction unmatched. The CDR3 loop spans 14 amino acids. The CDR3 nucleotides read TGTGCCAGCAGTGGGTCGGGAGGGCCGGATACGCAGTATTTT. Translated, it gives CASSGSGGPDTQYF.

This clone was counted between two and nine times. The J gene is TRBJ2-7, the V gene TRBV27; TRBD1 agrees at 9 bases. This CDR3 has 15 residues. The V and J ends lost 4 bases and 2 bases, in that order; junction bases with no gene match: 6. In germline, CDR1 is MNHEY, CDR2 SMNVEV (reference sequence). CDR3 residues: CASSSWDRVAYEQYF. As DNA, the CDR3 is TGTGCCAGCAGTTCCTGGGACAGGGTCGCCTACGAGCAGTACTTC.

This clone was observed a handful of times. The chain uses TRBV2 and TRBJ2-1, with a possible D match to TRBD2 (7 bases). The CDR3 extends over 14 amino acids. Trimming removed 7 bases at V and 6 bases at J, with 16 bases between. Germline V gene lookup returns CDR1 SNHLY and CDR2 FYNNEI. The DNA for the CDR3 is TGTGCCAGCACCTCCAGGGGAGGGGGCAATGAGCAGTTCTTC. As protein: CASTSRGGGNEQFF.

This clone was detected a few times. The genes are TRBV4-2 and TRBJ2-1, with 7 bases that match TRBD1. The CDR3 runs 15 residues. Per the germline V gene, CDR1 is LGHNA and CDR2 is YNFKEQ. With 4 bases clipped from V and 8 bases from J, the junction kept 11 bases outside the gene matches. Here the CDR3 DNA reads TGTGCCAGCAGCCGAGCCGGGACAGAATCCGATGAGCAGTTCTTC. It codes for CASSRAGTESDEQFF.

This rearrangement joins TRBV14 to TRBJ2-1, with 9 bases aligning to TRBD2. With 2 bases clipped from V and 9 bases from J, the junction kept 8 bases outside the gene matches. The CDR3 is made up of 15 amino acids. The V gene's germline CDR1 is SGHDN and CDR2 FVKESK. CDR3 in amino acids: CASSQISGSGSEQFF. CDR3 coding DNA: TGTGCCAGCAGCCAAATTAGCGGGAGTGGGAGTGAGCAGTTCTTC.

This clone turned up a few times. The chain carries TRBV7-3 and TRBJ2-4; 13 bases line up with TRBD2. This CDR3 contains 16 residues. Germline V gene lookup returns CDR1 SGHTA and CDR2 FQGTGA. Trimming cost V 4 bases and J 6 bases; bases outside gene matches: 6. The CDR3 reads CASSSGLAGLSNIQYF. Written as DNA, the CDR3 is TGTGCCAGCAGCTCGGGACTAGCGGGACTCTCAAACATTCAGTACTTC. Full variable domain (missing parts from reference TRBV7-3 and TRBJ2-4): GAGVSQTPSNKVTEKGKYVELRCDPISGHTALYWYRQSLGQGPEFLIYFQGTGAADDSGLPNDRFFAVRPEGSVSTLKIQRTERGDSAVYLCASSSGLAGLSNIQYFGAGTRLSVL.

J is TRBJ1-2 and V is TRBV30, with 12 bases lining up with TRBD1. Germline V gene lookup returns CDR1 GTSNPN and CDR2 SVGIG (reference sequence). The CDR3 runs 15 residues. With 2 bases clipped from V and 7 bases from J, the junction kept 8 bases outside the gene matches. The CDR3 coding sequence is TGTGCCTGGAGTCTTGGGACAGGGGGCGCATCTGGCTACACCTTC. It specifies CAWSLGTGGASGYTF.

This sequence joins TRBV28 and TRBJ1-1; 8 bases are a match to TRBD1. The trim removed 3 bases at V and 1 base at J, leaving 4 bases unmatched. Germline CDR1 MDHEN, CDR2 SYDVKM. The CDR3 contains 15 residues. The CDR3 spells CASSFTGGSNTEAFF. For the CDR3, the DNA is TGTGCCAGCAGTTTTACAGGGGGATCGAACACTGAAGCTTTCTTT. Full variable domain (missing parts from reference TRBV28 and TRBJ1-1): DVKVTQSSRYLVKRTGEKVFLECVQDMDHENMFWYRQDPGLGLRLIYFSYDVKMKEKGDIPEGYSVSREKKERFSLILESASTNQTSMYLCASSFTGGSNTEAFFGQGTRLTVV.

Worth noting for this clone: The junction and the germline gene differ at one end; a read error may be behind it. This chain links TRBV18 with TRBJ2-5; TRBD2 matches at 8 bases. The CDR3 is 14 amino acids. Germline loops: CDR1 KGHSH, CDR2 LQKENI. The CDR3 sequence: CASSQQLAEETQYF. CDR3 bases: TGTGCCAGCTCACAACAACTAGCGGAAGAGACCCAATACTTC.